This T cell receptor (beta chain) was profiled in a study of glioma-infiltrating T cells. Study-wide context: Low-grade gliomas were grade II; glioblastomas were grade IV at initial diagnosis.

Study-wide points: Signature shared blood CDR3 motifs were enriched in low-divergence and depleted in high-divergence patients. Only very few CDR3 sequences appeared in both tissue and blood.

Regarding this clonotype: Its antigen is currently unknown.

CDR1 KGHDR and CDR2 SFDVKD come from the germline V gene. The CDR3 spans 12 residues. Trimming removed 7 bases at V and 5 bases at J, with 8 bases between. The iRepertoire nested amplicon-rescue multiplex PCR amplified TCR alpha and beta CDR3s from RNA. Tissue mRNA or PBMC total RNA, about 90-450 ng, went into one-step reverse transcription and amplification. TCRdb passed the multiplex PCR reads through MiXCR, listing each CDR3 protein once. The sample carries 300,000 to 450,000 distinct CDR3 sequences, 41% recorded once. The clonotype originates from a human donor with low-grade glioma or glioblastoma, undergoing nonglioma brain surgery, or in good health (not recorded which). The chain joins TRBV24-1 to TRBJ2-1; no firm D call. The source material was glioma tissue, nonneoplastic brain tissue, or PBMCs (not recorded which). Written as DNA, the CDR3 is TGTGCCACCAGCGGGCCGGACAATGAGCAGTTCTTC. It yields the protein CATSGPDNEQFF.